This T cell receptor beta chain was sequenced during a study of shared clonotypes between healthy human individuals. About the research overall: Three CD4 naive, three CD4 memory, two CD8 naive and one CD8 memory plate were used per donor.

The naive CD8 subset, CD45RO-negative cells positively selected for CCR7, excluded terminally differentiated effector memory CD45RA+ cells. Donors comprised only Caucasian adults living in Nashville, Tennessee. Assay: immunoSEQ multiplex PCR; the TCRdb copy retains only in-frame clones and omits some. The sample consists of around 1.9 million clones, 93% of them appearing once. Study-wide results and caveats: Though the depth was large, rarefaction showed that sorted-subset sequencing was incomplete. Among donors, the sharing of clonotypes was expected to be influenced by sequencing depth.

About this clone: No antigen is known for it.

Germline V lookup: CDR1 GTSNPN, CDR2 SVGIG (reference sequence). This CDR3 is 17 amino acids long. V lost 0 bases and J 4 bases, leaving 18 bases between the germline ends. The material sequenced was naive CD8+ T cells from PBMCs. V gene TRBV30 combines with J gene TRBJ2-2, with D tentatively TRBD1 (5 bases). This TCR was sampled from a man aged 18 to 29 in good health. Some clones in this sample may be carry-over from other donors' samples. For the CDR3, the DNA is TGTGCCTGGAGTGTACGAGCAGGGCTTATAGTCACCGGGGAGCTGTTTTTT. It yields the protein CAWSVRAGLIVTGELFF.